The subject of this entry is one TCR beta chain. Participant age was roughly 18 to 100 years, and participants resided in 24 US areas. This record belongs to a study of blood T cell repertoires in COVID-19. Across the study: T cells, B-cell-depleted T cells, or PBMCs supplied cDNA or gDNA.

In the source study's methods: From reference gene primer amplification, estimates of nucleated cell counts were derived. The data were produced by immunoSEQ multiplex PCR, yet TCRdb's version contains in-frame clones alone and is incomplete. The DNA gave D and trimming, while V, J and clone size come from that table. The sample has roughly 250,000 clones, over 70% seen once. CDR3 size: 14 residues. In germline, CDR1 is MNHEY, CDR2 SVGAGI. V was shortened by 0 bases and J by 0 bases, with 4 bases between the two germline ends. The clonotype comes from a woman in her forties who had been exposed to COVID-19. Sample: PBMCs or T cells enriched from blood (not recorded which). The rearrangement uses TRBV6-5 and TRBJ2-3, with no clear D. The CDR3 coding sequence is TGTGCCAGCAGTTACTCGGGCAGCACAGATACGCAGTATTTT. Its translation is CASSYSGSTDTQYF.